These 13 T cell receptor beta chains were sequenced from one sample in a study of beta chain features in type 1 diabetes (dated by TCRdb to the late 2010s). Receptors were amplified or captured by the immunoSEQ multiplex PCR assay. All of the isolated RNA was reverse transcribed with the High Capacity cDNA Reverse Transcription Kit, so expressed TCRB transcripts were sequenced. The table was pulled from immuneACCESS by TCRdb, which kept in-frame rearrangements only. Such tables lose some clones; where checked, under half of the loss comes from unresolved V genes, and the rest has no known cause. This sample is represented by 310,000 or so clones; 6.5% to 10% of them were singletons. Around 0.44% of the sample lies in the top ten. Material: central memory CD4+ T cells from blood. These TCRs come from a woman younger than 35 in good health.

A few counts support this clone. The genes are TRBV28 and TRBJ2-3; 12 bases are a match to TRBD2. The CDR3 has 17 residues. V gave up 6 bases and J gave up 2 bases; unmatched junction bases: 9. Germline CDR1 MDHEN, CDR2 SYDVKM. DNA for the CDR3: TGTGCCAGCAGCCGTATGACTAGCGGGAGATTCACAGATACGCAGTATTTT. Protein: CASSRMTSGRFTDTQYF.

The V and J genes are TRBV18 and TRBJ1-1; TRBD1 matches 7 bases. Germline CDR1 and CDR2: KGHSH and LQKENI. With V trimmed by 3 bases and J by 1 base, 8 bases remained unmatched. This CDR3 spans 16 amino acids. In DNA, the CDR3 is TGTGCCAGCTCACCTGGGCAGGGGGTAACGAACACTGAAGCTTTCTTT. Protein product: CASSPGQGVTNTEAFF.

V gene TRBV28 combines with J gene TRBJ2-3; TRBD2 might be the D (6 bases). The ends were cut back, 6 bases at V and 1 base at J, with 17 bases in the middle. This CDR3 has 16 residues. Germline lookup yields CDR1 MDHEN and CDR2 SYDVKM. The CDR3 coding sequence is TGTGCCAGCAGAAACCTCGGTTTAGCGGGCACAGATACGCAGTATTTT. This codes for CASRNLGLAGTDTQYF.

The chain couples TRBV15 to TRBJ2-1, with D perhaps matching TRBD1 (5 bases). Germline V gene sequence: CDR1 LNHNV, CDR2 YYDKDF (reference sequence). Deletions cut 0 bases from V and 8 bases from J, with 14 bases between. This CDR3 spans 15 amino acids. The CDR3 sequence: CATSRDPQGRHEQFF. The DNA for the CDR3 is TGTGCCACCAGCAGAGATCCGCAGGGTAGGCATGAGCAGTTCTTC.

Many counts were recorded for this clone. The chain has TRBV7-2 and TRBJ2-7, with 7 bases identical to TRBD1. Germline-derived CDR1 and CDR2 are SGHTA and FQGNSA. With 5 bases clipped from V and 2 bases from J, the junction kept 3 bases outside the gene matches. This CDR3 spans 13 amino acids. The CDR3 region has the DNA TGTGCCAGCAGCACCGGGACAGCCTACGAGCAGTACTTC. Amino acid sequence: CASSTGTAYEQYF.

This clone was counted ten times or more. V gene TRBV14 combines with J gene TRBJ2-1; 7 positions match TRBD2. J gave up 9 bases and V 4 bases, and 3 bases lay outside the gene matches. Germline loops: CDR1 SGHDN, CDR2 FVKESK. The CDR3 length is 12 residues. This CDR3 reads CASSRSSGEQFF. In DNA, the CDR3 is TGTGCCAGCAGCCGATCTAGCGGTGAGCAGTTCTTC.

This chain joins TRBV7-3 and TRBJ2-3; D ambiguous. CDR1 and CDR2 from the germline V gene are SGHTA and FQGTGA. Trimming shortened V by 0 bases and J by 4 bases, and 5 bases separated the two germline ends. The CDR3 runs 13 residues. CDR3 nucleotide sequence: TGTGCCAGCAGCTTAACGCGCCCAGATACGCAGTATTTT. The encoded protein is CASSLTRPDTQYF.

For this clone: The junction departs from the called germline gene at one end, perhaps through a read error. The rearrangement uses TRBV7-7 and TRBJ2-1, with 11 bases identical to TRBD2. This CDR3 contains 18 residues. Germline lookup yields CDR1 SSHAT and CDR2 FNYEAQ (reference sequence). The CDR3 nucleotides are TGTGCTAGCAGCTCGACGACGACTAGCGGGACGGTAGGCAATGAGCAGTTCTTC. Translated, it gives CASSSTTTSGTVGNEQFF.

The chain has TRBV11-3 and TRBJ2-1, with a possible D match to TRBD2 (6 bases). Germline V CDR1 and CDR2: SGHNT, YENEEA. Trimming left V 5 bases short and J 0 bases short, with 11 bases between. CDR3 length: 15 amino acids. The CDR3 region is CASSRGASSYNEQFF. Here the CDR3 DNA reads TGTGCCAGCAGCCGCGGGGCCAGCTCCTACAATGAGCAGTTCTTC.

This clone was seen at least ten times. The chain recombines TRBV18 with TRBJ2-7; the match to TRBD2 covers 9 bases. This CDR3 comprises 14 residues. From germline, CDR1 is KGHSH and CDR2 LQKENI. V was clipped by 4 bases and J by 3 bases; unmatched bases: 4. CDR3 protein: CASSRSSGNYEQYF. The CDR3 DNA reads TGTGCCAGCTCACGTTCTAGCGGGAACTACGAGCAGTACTTC.

The chain couples TRBV9 to TRBJ1-2; D is undetermined. The CDR3 covers 15 residues. Germline lookup yields CDR1 SGDLS and CDR2 YYNGEE. With 1 base removed from V and 4 bases from J, the gap between germline ends came to 14 bases. The CDR3 spells CASSVYMTSGYGYTF. For the CDR3, the DNA is TGTGCCAGCAGCGTATATATGACTTCGGGCTATGGCTACACCTTC.

This clone has just a few counts. This chain uses TRBV7-3 with TRBJ2-1; D call uncertain. This CDR3 is 14 amino acids long. Germline V gives CDR1 SGHTA, CDR2 FQGTGA. V was cut by 1 base and J by 6 bases, with 10 bases left in between. The CDR3 protein is CASSLRFPANEQFF. CDR3 sequence (DNA): TGTGCCAGCAGCTTAAGATTTCCCGCCAATGAGCAGTTCTTC.

This clone was observed at least ten times. The genes are TRBV21-1 and TRBJ2-7; the tabulated D call, TRBD1, remains unverified against the DNA. TRBV21-1 represents a pseudogene. The CDR3 extends over 11 amino acids. CDR3 region: CASSKVGSTYF. The CDR3 nucleotides are TGTGCCAGCAGCAAAGTTGGCAGTACGTACTTC.